The 9 T cell receptor beta chains reported below all come from one sample, sequenced in a study of molecular identifiers for immune sequencing clone quantification. Each CDR3 protein gets one entry after TCRdb re-called the PCR reads with MiXCR. The sample contains about 97,000 distinct CDR3 sequences, 20% to 25% of which appear only once. The sample was naive CD8+ T cells from blood, with Jurkat cell RNA spiked in. Documented subset: FACS-sorted CD8+CD4-CCR7+CD45RA+ naive T cells. These receptors were collected from a human donor in good health. Some libraries in this study had Jurkat cell RNA spiked in.

Worth noting for this clonotype: One base away lies a much larger clone, so this may be a sequencing read error. This sequence joins TRBV6-1 and TRBJ1-5; tentative D call: TRBD1 (5 bases). The V gene lost 1 base and the J gene lost 6 bases, with 13 bases spanning the gap. CDR3 size: 15 residues. Germline V gene lookup returns CDR1 MNHNS and CDR2 SASEGT. As DNA, the CDR3 is TGTGCCAGCAGTGAAGTCGCGCTAGGGGCTCAGCCCCAGCATTTT. It yields the protein CASSEVALGAQPQHF.

The rearrangement joins TRBV24-1 to TRBJ2-5; 7 bases match TRBD1. Unmatched junction bases numbered 4, after V lost 3 bases and J lost 1 base. Germline lookup yields CDR1 KGHDR and CDR2 SFDVKD. The CDR3 has 15 residues. The CDR3 region is CATSDRRQGQETQYF. CDR3 coding DNA: TGTGCCACCAGTGATCGCCGACAGGGCCAAGAGACCCAGTACTTC.

This clonotype appeared many times. The rearrangement links TRBV14 to TRBJ2-7; TRBD2 is a possible D gene (5 bases). The germline CDR1 and CDR2 sequences are SGHDN and FVKESK. Trimming left V 4 bases short and J 7 bases short, with 17 bases between. This CDR3 contains 14 residues. CDR3 region: CASSREDRDPEQYF. CDR3 nucleotides: TGTGCCAGCAGCCGCGAGGACCGGGATCCAGAGCAGTACTTC.

The chain is built from TRBV4-1 and TRBJ2-2, with TRBD2 matching 11 bases. The CDR3 covers 18 residues. CDR1 and CDR2 (germline): MGHRA, YSYEKL. After removal of 4 bases from V and 4 bases from J, the junction contained 11 bases not matched to a gene. DNA of the CDR3: TGCGCCAGCAGCCTGCGGGTCACTAGCGGGGGCAGCACCGGGGAGCTGTTTTTT. It encodes CASSLRVTSGGSTGELFF.

This clonotype occurred many times. The gene calls are TRBV12-3 or TRBV12-4 and TRBJ2-7, with a tentative D call TRBD2 (6 bases). Trimming removed 3 bases from V and 4 bases from J, with 19 bases in between. This CDR3 has 16 residues. The CDR3 sequence: CASSLMGGWAPYEQYF. The DNA of the CDR3 is TGTGCCAGCAGTTTGATGGGGGGATGGGCCCCTTACGAGCAGTACTTC.

This clonotype was counted only a few times. The genes are TRBV27 and TRBJ2-1; possible D gene TRBD1, 6 bases. Germline V gene lookup returns CDR1 MNHEY and CDR2 SMNVEV (reference sequence). The CDR3 is 16 residues long. Trimming took off 0 bases at V and 3 bases at J, with 12 bases between the two ends. The CDR3 DNA sequence: TGTGCCAGCAGTTTATCGCAGGGGAACTTCTACAATGAGCAGTTCTTC. Encoded protein: CASSLSQGNFYNEQFF.

This clonotype was found many times. The chain joins TRBV11-2 to TRBJ2-3, with D perhaps TRBD1 (5 bases). Germline lookup yields CDR1 SGHAT and CDR2 FQNNGV. V was pared by 11 bases and J by 5 bases, with 20 bases between. CDR3 length equals 14 residues. The CDR3 bases are TGTGCCGGACAAAACAGGACGGGTAGAGATACGCAGTATTTT. Its protein is CAGQNRTGRDTQYF.

In the case of this clonotype: Possible read error: a much larger clone is one base away. This chain uses TRBV19 with TRBJ2-1, with D possibly TRBD2 on 6 matching bases. There are 12 residues in the CDR3. The germline V gene has CDR1 LNHDA and CDR2 SQIVND (reference sequence). The CDR3 DNA is TGTGCCAGTAGTATGGGCGGGAATGCGCAGTTCTTC. This gives the protein CASSMGGNAQFF. The whole variable domain, remainder taken from reference TRBV19 and TRBJ2-1, is DGGITQSPKYLFRKEGQNVTLSCEQNLNHDAMYWYRQDPGQGLRLIYYSQIVNDFQKGDIAEGYSVSREKKESFPLTVTSAQKNPTAFYLCASSMGGNAQFFGPGTRLTVL.

This clonotype was recorded many times. V is TRBV30 and J is TRBJ2-3; maybe TRBD1 (6 bases). V lost 6 bases, J lost 4 bases, and 8 bases lay in between. Germline CDR1 reads GTSNPN; CDR2 reads SVGIG (reference sequence). The CDR3 runs to 11 residues. The CDR3 protein is CACTGSDTQYF. CDR3 in DNA: TGTGCCTGTACAGGGTCAGATACGCAGTATTTT.